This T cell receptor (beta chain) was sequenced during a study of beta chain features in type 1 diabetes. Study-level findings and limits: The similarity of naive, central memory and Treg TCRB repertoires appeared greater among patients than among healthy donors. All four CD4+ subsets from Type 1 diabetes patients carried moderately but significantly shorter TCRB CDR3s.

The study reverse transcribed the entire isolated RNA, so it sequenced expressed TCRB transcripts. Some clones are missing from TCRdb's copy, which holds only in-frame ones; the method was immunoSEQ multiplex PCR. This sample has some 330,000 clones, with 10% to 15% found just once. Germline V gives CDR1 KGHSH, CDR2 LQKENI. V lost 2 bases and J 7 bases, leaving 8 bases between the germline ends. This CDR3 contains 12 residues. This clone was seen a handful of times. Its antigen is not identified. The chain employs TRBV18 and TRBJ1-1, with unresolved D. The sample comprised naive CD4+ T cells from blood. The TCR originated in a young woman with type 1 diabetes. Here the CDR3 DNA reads TGTGCCAGCTCACCATCGGGAATTGAAGCTTTCTTT. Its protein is CASSPSGIEAFF.